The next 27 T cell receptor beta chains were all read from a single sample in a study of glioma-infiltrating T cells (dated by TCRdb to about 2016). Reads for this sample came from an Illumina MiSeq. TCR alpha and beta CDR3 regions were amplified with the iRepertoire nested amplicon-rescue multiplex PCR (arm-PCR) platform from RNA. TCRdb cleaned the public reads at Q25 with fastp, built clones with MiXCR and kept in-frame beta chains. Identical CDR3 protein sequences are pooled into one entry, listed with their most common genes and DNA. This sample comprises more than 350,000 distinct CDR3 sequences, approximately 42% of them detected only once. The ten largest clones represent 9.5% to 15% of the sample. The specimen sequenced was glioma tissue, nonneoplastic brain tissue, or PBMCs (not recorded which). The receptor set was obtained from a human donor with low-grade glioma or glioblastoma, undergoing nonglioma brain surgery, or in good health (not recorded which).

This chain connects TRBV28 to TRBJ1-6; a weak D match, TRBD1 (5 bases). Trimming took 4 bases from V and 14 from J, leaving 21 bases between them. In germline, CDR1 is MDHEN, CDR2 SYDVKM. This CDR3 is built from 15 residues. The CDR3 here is CASSSPRRGEPSLHF. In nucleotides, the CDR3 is TGTGCCAGCAGTTCCCCTCGGAGGGGAGAGCCATCCCTCCACTTT.

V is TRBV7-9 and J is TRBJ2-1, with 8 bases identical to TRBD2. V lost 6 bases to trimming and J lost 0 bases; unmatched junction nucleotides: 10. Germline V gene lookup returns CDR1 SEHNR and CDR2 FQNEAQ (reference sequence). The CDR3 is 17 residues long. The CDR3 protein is CASRTEESGSSYNEQFF. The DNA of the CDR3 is TGTGCCAGCAGGACGGAAGAAAGCGGGAGCTCCTACAATGAGCAGTTCTTC.

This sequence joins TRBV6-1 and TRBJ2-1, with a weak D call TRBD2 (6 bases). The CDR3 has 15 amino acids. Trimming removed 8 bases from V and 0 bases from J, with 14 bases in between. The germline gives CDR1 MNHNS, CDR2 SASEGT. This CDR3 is CASREDGSSYNEQFF. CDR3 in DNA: TGTGCCAGCCGCGAGGACGGGAGCTCCTACAATGAGCAGTTCTTC.

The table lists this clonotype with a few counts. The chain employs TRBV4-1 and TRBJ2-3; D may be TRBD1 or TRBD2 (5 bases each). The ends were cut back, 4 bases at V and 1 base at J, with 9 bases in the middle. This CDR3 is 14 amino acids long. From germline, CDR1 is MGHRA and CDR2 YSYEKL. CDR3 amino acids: CASSPGPGTDTQYF. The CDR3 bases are TGCGCCAGCAGCCCGGGACCCGGCACAGATACGCAGTATTTT.

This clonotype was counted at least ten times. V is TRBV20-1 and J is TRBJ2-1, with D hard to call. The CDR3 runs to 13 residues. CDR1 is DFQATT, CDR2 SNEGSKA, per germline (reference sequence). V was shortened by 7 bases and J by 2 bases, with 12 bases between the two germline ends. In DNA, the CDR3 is TGCAGTGTTGAGGCAGACGCCTACAATGAGCAGTTCTTC. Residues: CSVEADAYNEQFF.

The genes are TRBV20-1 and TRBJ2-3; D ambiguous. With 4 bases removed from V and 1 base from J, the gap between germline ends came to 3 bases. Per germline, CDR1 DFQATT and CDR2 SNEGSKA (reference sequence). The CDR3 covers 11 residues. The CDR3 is CSAKRTDTQYF. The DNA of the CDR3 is TGCAGTGCTAAACGCACAGATACGCAGTATTTT.

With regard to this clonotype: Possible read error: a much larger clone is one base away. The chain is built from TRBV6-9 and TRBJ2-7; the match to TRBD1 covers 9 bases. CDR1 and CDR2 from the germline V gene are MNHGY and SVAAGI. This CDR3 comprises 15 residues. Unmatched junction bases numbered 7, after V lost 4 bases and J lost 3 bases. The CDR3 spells CASSSVGDRDYEQYF. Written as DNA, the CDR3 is TGTGCCAGCAGTTCGGTTGGGGACAGGGACTACGAGCAGTACTTC.

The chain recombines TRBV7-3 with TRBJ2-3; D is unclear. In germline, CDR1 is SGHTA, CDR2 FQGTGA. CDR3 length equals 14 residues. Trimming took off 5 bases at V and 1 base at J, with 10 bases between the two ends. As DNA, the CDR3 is TGTGCCAGCAGCCCTCAACCGCGCACAGATACGCAGTATTTT. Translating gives CASSPQPRTDTQYF.

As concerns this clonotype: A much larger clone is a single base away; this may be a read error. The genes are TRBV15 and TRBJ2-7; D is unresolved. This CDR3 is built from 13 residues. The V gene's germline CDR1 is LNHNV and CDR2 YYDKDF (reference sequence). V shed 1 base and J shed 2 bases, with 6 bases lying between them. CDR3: CATSRAFTYEQYF. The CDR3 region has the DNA TGTGCCACCAGCAGAGCTTTTACCTACGAGCAGTACTTC.

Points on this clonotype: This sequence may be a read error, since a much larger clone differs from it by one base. As DNA, the CDR3 is TGTGCCAGCAGTTTATATGCCAGGGGGCAGCAAGAGACCCAGTACTTC. This gives the protein CASSLYARGQQETQYF. This chain joins TRBV27 and TRBJ2-5, with 8 bases lining up with TRBD1. Germline CDR1 and CDR2: MNHEY and SMNVEV (reference sequence). This CDR3 is 16 amino acids long. V shed 1 base and J 2 bases; nucleotides not matched to a gene: 6.

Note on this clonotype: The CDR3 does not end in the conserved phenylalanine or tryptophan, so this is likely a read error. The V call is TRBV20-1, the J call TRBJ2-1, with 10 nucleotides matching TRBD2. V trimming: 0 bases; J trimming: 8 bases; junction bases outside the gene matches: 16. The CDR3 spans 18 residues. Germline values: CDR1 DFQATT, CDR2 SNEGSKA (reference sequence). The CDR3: CSARDREREGLFYDEQFS. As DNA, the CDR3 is TGCAGTGCTAGAGATCGCGAGCGGGAGGGCCTATTTTACGATGAGCAGTTCTCC.

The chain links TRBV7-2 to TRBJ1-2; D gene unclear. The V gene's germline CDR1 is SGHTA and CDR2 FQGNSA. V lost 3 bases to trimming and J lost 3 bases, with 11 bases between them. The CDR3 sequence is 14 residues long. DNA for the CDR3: TGTGCCAGCAGCTTCGCCTCTCGTGACTATGGCTACACCTTC. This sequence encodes CASSFASRDYGYTF.

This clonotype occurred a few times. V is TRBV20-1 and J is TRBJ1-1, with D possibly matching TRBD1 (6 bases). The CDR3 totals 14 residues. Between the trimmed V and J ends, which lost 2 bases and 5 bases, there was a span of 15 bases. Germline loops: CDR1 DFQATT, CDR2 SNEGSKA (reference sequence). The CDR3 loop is CSARKGGAKTEAFF. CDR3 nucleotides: TGCAGTGCTAGAAAGGGGGGGGCGAAAACTGAAGCTTTCTTT.

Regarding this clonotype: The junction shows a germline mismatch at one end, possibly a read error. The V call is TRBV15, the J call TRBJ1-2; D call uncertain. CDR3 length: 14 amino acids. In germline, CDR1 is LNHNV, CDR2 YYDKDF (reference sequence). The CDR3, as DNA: TGTGCCACCAGGTACGGCGGCTCAAACTATGGCTACGCCTTC. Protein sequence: CATRYGGSNYGYAF.

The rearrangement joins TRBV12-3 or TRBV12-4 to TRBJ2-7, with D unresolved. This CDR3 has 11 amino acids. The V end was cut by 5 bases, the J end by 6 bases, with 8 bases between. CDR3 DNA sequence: TGTGCCAGCAGTCCCGGCCCCGAGCAGTACTTC. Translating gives CASSPGPEQYF.

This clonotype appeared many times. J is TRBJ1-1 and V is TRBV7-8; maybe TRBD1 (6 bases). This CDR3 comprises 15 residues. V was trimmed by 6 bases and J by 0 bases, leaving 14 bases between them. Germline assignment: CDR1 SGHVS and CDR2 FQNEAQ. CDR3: CASSLMTGVNTEAFF. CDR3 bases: TGTGCCAGCAGTCTAATGACAGGAGTGAACACTGAAGCTTTCTTT.

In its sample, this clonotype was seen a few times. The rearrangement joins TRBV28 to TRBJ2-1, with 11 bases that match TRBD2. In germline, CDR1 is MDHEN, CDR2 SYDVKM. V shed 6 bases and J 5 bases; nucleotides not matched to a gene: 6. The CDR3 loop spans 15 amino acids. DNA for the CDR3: TGTGCCAGCAGCTGGACTAGCGGGTACAACAATGAGCAGTTCTTC. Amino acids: CASSWTSGYNNEQFF.

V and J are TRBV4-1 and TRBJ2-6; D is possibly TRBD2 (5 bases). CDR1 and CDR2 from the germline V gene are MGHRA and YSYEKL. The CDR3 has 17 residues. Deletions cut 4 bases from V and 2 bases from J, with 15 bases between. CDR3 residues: CASSPSALRAGANVLTF. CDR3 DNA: TGCGCCAGCAGCCCTTCCGCGTTGAGGGCTGGGGCCAACGTCCTGACTTTC.

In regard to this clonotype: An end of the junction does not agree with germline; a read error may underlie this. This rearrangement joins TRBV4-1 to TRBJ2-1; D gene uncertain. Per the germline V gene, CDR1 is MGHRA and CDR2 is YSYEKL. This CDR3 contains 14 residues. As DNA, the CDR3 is TGCGCCAGCAGCCAAGACCGACCTCTCAATGAGCAGCTCTTC. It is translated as CASSQDRPLNEQLF.

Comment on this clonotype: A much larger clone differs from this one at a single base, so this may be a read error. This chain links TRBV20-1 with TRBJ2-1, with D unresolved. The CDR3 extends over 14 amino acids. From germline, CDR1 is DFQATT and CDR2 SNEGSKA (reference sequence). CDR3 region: CSAATGSSYSEQFF. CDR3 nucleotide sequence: TGCAGTGCTGCGACTGGTAGCTCCTACAGTGAGCAGTTCTTC.

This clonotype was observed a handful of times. CDR3 residues: CASSSGGGGNTIYF. CDR3 nucleotides: TGTGCCAGCAGTTCAGGGGGAGGTGGAAACACCATATATTTT. The gene calls are TRBV28 and TRBJ1-3; TRBD1 agrees at 7 bases. The germline V gene encodes CDR1 MDHEN and CDR2 SYDVKM. Unmatched junction bases numbered 3, after V lost 4 bases and J lost 3 bases. CDR3 length: 14 amino acids. Full variable domain (rest looked up from reference TRBV28 and TRBJ1-3): DVKVTQSSRYLVKRTGEKVFLECVQDMDHENMFWYRQDPGLGLRLIYFSYDVKMKEKGDIPEGYSVSREKKERFSLILESASTNQTSMYLCASSSGGGGNTIYFGEGSWLTVV.

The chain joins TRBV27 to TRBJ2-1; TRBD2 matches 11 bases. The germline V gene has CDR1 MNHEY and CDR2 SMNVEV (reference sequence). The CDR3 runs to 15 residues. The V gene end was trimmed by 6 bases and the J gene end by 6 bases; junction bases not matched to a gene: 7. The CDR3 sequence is CASSPSSGRFNEQFF. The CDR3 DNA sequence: TGTGCCAGCAGCCCATCTAGCGGGAGGTTCAATGAGCAGTTCTTC.

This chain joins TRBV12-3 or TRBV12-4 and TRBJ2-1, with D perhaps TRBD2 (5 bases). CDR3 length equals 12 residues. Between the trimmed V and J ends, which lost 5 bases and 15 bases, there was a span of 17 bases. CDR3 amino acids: CASSLPDSSRFF. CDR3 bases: TGTGCCAGCAGTCTCCCGGACTCCAGTCGGTTCTTC.

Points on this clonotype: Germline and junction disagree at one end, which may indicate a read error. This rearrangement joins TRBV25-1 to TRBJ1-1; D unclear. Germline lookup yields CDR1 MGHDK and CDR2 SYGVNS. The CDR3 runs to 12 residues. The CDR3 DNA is TGTGCCAGCAGTGAAGAGAACATTGAAGCTATCTTT. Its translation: CASSEENIEAIF.

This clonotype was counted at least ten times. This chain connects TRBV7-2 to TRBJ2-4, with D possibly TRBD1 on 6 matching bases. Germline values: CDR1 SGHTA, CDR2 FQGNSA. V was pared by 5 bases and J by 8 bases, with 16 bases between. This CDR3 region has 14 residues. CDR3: CASSPQGRGDIQYF. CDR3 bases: TGTGCCAGCAGCCCACAGGGAAGGGGAGACATTCAGTACTTC.

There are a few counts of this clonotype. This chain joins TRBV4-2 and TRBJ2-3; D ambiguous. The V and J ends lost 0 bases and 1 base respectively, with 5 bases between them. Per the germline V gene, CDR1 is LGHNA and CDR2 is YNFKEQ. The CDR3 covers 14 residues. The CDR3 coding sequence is TGTGCCAGCAGCCAAGAAGGAGGCACAGATACGCAGTATTTT. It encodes CASSQEGGTDTQYF.

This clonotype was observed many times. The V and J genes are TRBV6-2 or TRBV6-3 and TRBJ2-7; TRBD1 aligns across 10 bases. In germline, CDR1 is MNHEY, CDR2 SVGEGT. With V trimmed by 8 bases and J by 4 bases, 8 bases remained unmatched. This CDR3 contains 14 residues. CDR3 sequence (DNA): TGTGCCAGCGGAACACCGGGACAGGGGTACGAGCAGTACTTC. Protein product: CASGTPGQGYEQYF.